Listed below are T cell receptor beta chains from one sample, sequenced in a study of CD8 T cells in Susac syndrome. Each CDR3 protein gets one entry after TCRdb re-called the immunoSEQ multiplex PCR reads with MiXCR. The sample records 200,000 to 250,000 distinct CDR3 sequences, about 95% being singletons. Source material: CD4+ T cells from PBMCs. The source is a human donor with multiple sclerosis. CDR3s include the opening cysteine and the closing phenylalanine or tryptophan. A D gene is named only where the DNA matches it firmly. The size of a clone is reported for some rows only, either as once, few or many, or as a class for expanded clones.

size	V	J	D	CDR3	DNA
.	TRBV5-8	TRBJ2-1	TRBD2	CASSLYLAGATGEQFF	TGTGCCAGCAGCCTTTACCTAGCGGGAGCTACCGGTGAGCAGTTCTTC
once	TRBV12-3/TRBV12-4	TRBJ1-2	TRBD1	CASSLVGGQAGYGYTF	TGTGCCAGCAGTTTAGTAGGGGGACAGGCAGGCTATGGCTACACCTTC
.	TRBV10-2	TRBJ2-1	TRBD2	CASRGLAVHNEQFF	TGCGCCAGCAGGGGACTAGCGGTGCACAATGAGCAGTTCTTC
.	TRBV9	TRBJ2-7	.	CASSVEVGEQYF	TGTGCCAGCAGCGTAGAGGTAGGGGAGCAGTACTTC
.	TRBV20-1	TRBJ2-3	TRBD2	CSAILAGASTDTQYF	TGCAGTGCTATATTAGCGGGGGCTAGCACAGATACGCAGTATTTT
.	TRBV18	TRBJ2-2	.	CASSPSGGHTGELFF	TGTGCCAGCTCACCATCTGGGGGCCACACCGGGGAGCTGTTTTTT
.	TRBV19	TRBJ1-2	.	CASQSPGRRGYTF	TGTGCCAGTCAATCCCCCGGCAGAAGGGGCTACACCTTC
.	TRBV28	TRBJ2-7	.	CASTPRGTGSYEQYF	TGTGCCAGCACCCCACGGGGCACTGGAAGCTACGAGCAGTACTTC
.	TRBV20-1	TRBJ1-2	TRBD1	CSARDRNQGVYGYTF	TGCAGTGCTAGAGATCGGAACCAGGGGGTCTATGGCTACACCTTC
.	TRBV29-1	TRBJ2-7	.	CAASGFGEQYF	TGCGCCGCCTCGGGATTTGGGGAGCAGTACTTC
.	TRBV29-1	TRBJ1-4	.	CSVELLIGKLFF	TGCAGCGTTGAACTCCTTATTGGAAAACTGTTTTTT
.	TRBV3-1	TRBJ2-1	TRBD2	CASRAREVSYNEQFF	TGTGCCAGCAGGGCCCGGGAGGTCTCCTACAATGAGCAGTTCTTC
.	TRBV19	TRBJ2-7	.	CASMRQEGMAYEQYF	TGTGCCAGTATGCGACAGGAGGGGATGGCCTACGAGCAGTACTTC
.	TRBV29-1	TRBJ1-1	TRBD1	CSAGTDYTEAFF	TGCAGCGCTGGGACAGATTATACTGAAGCTTTCTTT
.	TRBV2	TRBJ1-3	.	CASSDRLSGNTIYF	TGTGCCAGCAGTGACCGATTATCTGGAAACACCATATATTTT
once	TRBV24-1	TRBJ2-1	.	CATSDRQGGEQFF	TGTGCCACCAGTGATCGACAGGGAGGTGAGCAGTTCTTC
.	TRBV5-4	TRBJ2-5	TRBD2	CASSQGGVSETQYF	TGTGCCAGCAGCCAGGGAGGGGTGTCGGAGACCCAGTACTTC
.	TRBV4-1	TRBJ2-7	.	CASSRLAERNSYEQYF	TGCGCCAGCAGCCGCCTTGCTGAGCGGAACTCCTACGAGCAGTACTTC
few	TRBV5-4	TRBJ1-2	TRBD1	CASSLTSGGTRDGYTF	TGTGCCAGCAGCCTGACCTCAGGGGGCACCCGCGATGGCTACACCTTC
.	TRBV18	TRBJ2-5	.	CASSPFPGQETQYF	TGTGCCAGCTCACCATTCCCCGGACAAGAGACCCAGTACTTC
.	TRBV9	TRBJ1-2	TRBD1	CASSATGALYGYTF	TGTGCCAGCAGCGCCACAGGGGCCCTCTATGGCTACACCTTC
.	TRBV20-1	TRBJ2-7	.	CSARDPNARDGEQYF	TGCAGTGCTAGAGACCCAAACGCCCGGGACGGGGAGCAGTACTTC
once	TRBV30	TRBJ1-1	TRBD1	CAWSVRVGTGTHSTEAFF	TGTGCCTGGAGTGTACGAGTCGGGACAGGGACCCACAGCACTGAAGCTTTCTTT
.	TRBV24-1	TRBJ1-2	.	CATSDHSRGYGYTF	TGTGCCACCAGTGACCACAGTCGGGGCTATGGCTACACCTTC
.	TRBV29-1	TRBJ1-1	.	CSVRGVGSEAFF	TGCAGCGTTAGGGGGGTAGGGTCTGAAGCTTTCTTT
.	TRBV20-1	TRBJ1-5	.	CSAIEGGFGNQPQHF	TGCAGTGCCATCGAAGGGGGATTTGGCAATCAGCCCCAGCATTTT
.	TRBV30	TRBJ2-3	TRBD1	CAWRKTGGDTQYF	TGTGCCTGGAGAAAGACAGGGGGCGATACGCAGTATTTT
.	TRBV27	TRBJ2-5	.	CASSASRIQETQYF	TGTGCCAGCAGTGCCTCCAGAATTCAAGAGACCCAGTACTTC
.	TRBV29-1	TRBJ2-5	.	CSVAPSAAETQYF	TGCAGCGTTGCCCCTTCAGCTGCAGAGACCCAGTACTTC
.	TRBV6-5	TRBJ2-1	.	CASILRAGAPNEQFF	TGTGCCAGCATTCTACGTGCCGGGGCTCCCAATGAGCAGTTCTTC
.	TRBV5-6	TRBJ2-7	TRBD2	CASSLSGASSYEQYF	TGTGCCAGCAGCTTGAGCGGGGCTAGCTCCTACGAGCAGTACTTC
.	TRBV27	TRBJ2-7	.	CASSPNEAYEQYF	TGTGCCAGCAGCCCCAACGAGGCCTACGAGCAGTACTTC
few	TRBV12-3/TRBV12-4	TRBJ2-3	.	CASSLRAGSTDTQYF	TGTGCCAGCAGTCTAAGGGCAGGGAGCACAGATACGCAGTATTTT
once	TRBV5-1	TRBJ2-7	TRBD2	CASRAGVEYEQYF	TGCGCCAGCAGAGCGGGAGTTGAGTACGAGCAGTACTTC
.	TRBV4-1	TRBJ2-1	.	CASSQEGWSSYNEQFF	TGCGCCAGCAGCCAAGAGGGCTGGAGCTCCTACAATGAGCAGTTCTTC
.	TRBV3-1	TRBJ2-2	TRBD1	CASSLRQGGTTGELFF	TGTGCCAGCAGTCTCAGACAGGGTGGAACCACCGGGGAGCTGTTTTTT
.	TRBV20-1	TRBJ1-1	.	CSAKVLYPSTEAFF	TGCAGTGCTAAGGTACTCTATCCTAGCACTGAAGCTTTCTTT
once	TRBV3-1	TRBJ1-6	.	CASSHGRGLEALHF	TGTGCCAGCAGCCACGGACGGGGTTTGGAGGCCCTCCACTTT
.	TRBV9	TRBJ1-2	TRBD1	CASSVAFPSGGYGYTF	TGTGCCAGCAGCGTAGCTTTCCCGTCAGGGGGCTATGGCTACACCTTC
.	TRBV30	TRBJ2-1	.	CAWRVLTDEQFF	TGTGCCTGGCGAGTTCTAACGGATGAGCAGTTCTTC
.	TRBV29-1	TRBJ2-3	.	CSVEDTQYF	TGCAGCGTTGAAGATACGCAGTATTTT
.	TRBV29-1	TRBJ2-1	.	CSVVNRPYNEQFF	TGCAGCGTTGTAAACAGGCCCTACAATGAGCAGTTCTTC
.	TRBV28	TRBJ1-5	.	CAIGGGGNQPQHF	TGTGCCATCGGGGGGGGCGGCAATCAGCCCCAGCATTTT
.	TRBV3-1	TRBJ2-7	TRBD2	CASSQTSAGLKDEQYF	TGTGCCAGCAGCCAAACTAGCGCCGGACTAAAGGACGAGCAGTACTTC
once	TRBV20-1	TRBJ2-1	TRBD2	CSARESTSGGNEQFF	TGCAGTGCTAGAGAATCGACTAGCGGGGGGAATGAGCAGTTCTTC
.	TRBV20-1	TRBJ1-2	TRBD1	CSASGTGLVDGYTF	TGCAGTGCTAGCGGGACAGGGCTTGTAGATGGCTACACCTTC
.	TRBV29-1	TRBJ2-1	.	CSVGAPGSYNEQFF	TGCAGCGTTGGGGCGCCGGGCTCCTACAATGAGCAGTTCTTC